Following are 9 T cell receptor beta chains from one sample sequenced in a study of blood T cell repertoires in COVID-19. The protocol was immunoSEQ multiplex PCR, while the TCRdb copy is restricted to in-frame clones and leaves out a portion. This table holds approximately 77,000 clones, around 85% found once. Specimen: peripheral blood. These receptors came from a man aged 50-60 years with COVID-19, enrolled during active disease.

This clone has a handful of counts. The chain employs TRBV7-9 and TRBJ1-2; D unclear. The germline gives CDR1 SEHNR, CDR2 FQNEAQ (reference sequence). V gave up 5 bases and J gave up 4 bases, with 17 bases separating them. The CDR3 extends over 15 amino acids. The CDR3 region is CASSQNRAAGYGYTF. The CDR3 nucleotides read TGTGCCAGCAGCCAAAACCGGGCCGCGGGCTATGGCTACACCTTC.

This clone has just a few counts. V gene TRBV19 combines with J gene TRBJ1-5; D perhaps matches TRBD1 (6 bases). CDR3 length: 12 amino acids. Germline-derived CDR1 and CDR2 are LNHDA and SQIVND (reference sequence). Trimming cost V 5 bases and J 7 bases, with 9 bases left between them. This CDR3 reads CASSPQGQPQHF. Written as DNA, the CDR3 is TGTGCCAGTAGTCCACAGGGCCAGCCCCAGCATTTT.

This clone was detected only a few times. V is TRBV3-1 (or the pseudogene TRBV3-2) and J is TRBJ1-6; D gene ambiguous. The germline V and J ends were trimmed by 4 bases and 8 bases, with 12 bases remaining between them. The CDR3 has 14 residues. Germline CDR1 LGHDT, CDR2 YNNKEL (reference sequence). The CDR3 is CASSPGKWDSPLHF. The CDR3 bases are TGTGCCAGCAGCCCCGGGAAGTGGGATTCACCCCTCCACTTT.

The CDR3 DNA sequence: TGTGCCAGCAGATCGCGGGAGGGCACCGGGGAGCTGTTTTTT. Its protein is CASRSREGTGELFF. This chain uses TRBV2 with TRBJ2-2; 9 nucleotides align to TRBD2. This CDR3 is 14 amino acids long. Germline V CDR1 and CDR2: SNHLY, FYNNEI. V was pared by 6 bases and J by 4 bases, with 3 bases of the junction left unmatched.

The chain couples TRBV7-2 to TRBJ2-3; D uncertain. Trimming removed 1 base from V and 2 bases from J, with 7 bases in between. This CDR3 is 14 amino acids long. The germline gives CDR1 SGHTA, CDR2 FQGNSA. The CDR3 spells CASSLDAFTDTQYF. DNA for the CDR3: TGTGCCAGCAGCTTAGATGCGTTCACAGATACGCAGTATTTT. Full variable domain (rest looked up from reference TRBV7-2 and TRBJ2-3): GAGVSQSPSNKVTEKGKDVELRCDPISGHTALYWYRQSLGQGLEFLIYFQGNSAPDKSGLPSDRFSAERTGGSVSTLTIQRTQQEDSAVYLCASSLDAFTDTQYFGPGTRLTVL.

This chain uses TRBV9 with TRBJ1-1; D might be TRBD1 (5 bases). Between the trimmed V and J ends, which lost 3 bases and 0 bases, there was a span of 12 bases. Germline assignment: CDR1 SGDLS and CDR2 YYNGEE. This CDR3 spans 15 amino acids. CDR3 region: CASSGRQTMNTEAFF. CDR3 in DNA: TGTGCCAGCAGCGGTCGACAGACAATGAACACTGAAGCTTTCTTT.

CDR3 sequence (DNA): TGTGCCAGCAGTTACTTCGGGGGCTACACCTTC. Its translation: CASSYFGGYTF. The V call is TRBV6-5, the J call TRBJ1-2; D is undetermined. The V and J ends lost 1 base and 8 bases respectively, with 5 bases between them. Germline values: CDR1 MNHEY, CDR2 SVGAGI. The CDR3 extends over 11 amino acids.

This clone was seen just once. The chain carries TRBV27 and TRBJ2-1; 9 positions match TRBD1. The CDR3 has 15 residues. J was trimmed by 9 bases and V by 8 bases; bases with no gene match: 14. In germline, CDR1 is MNHEY, CDR2 SMNVEV (reference sequence). CDR3 region: CASEGTGTGRAEQFF. CDR3 nucleotides: TGTGCCAGCGAGGGAACCGGGACAGGGAGGGCTGAGCAGTTCTTC.

This chain uses TRBV4-2 with TRBJ2-7, with TRBD1 matching 9 bases. The CDR3 runs to 16 residues. The germline gives CDR1 LGHNA, CDR2 YNFKEQ. The trim removed 0 bases at V and 1 base at J, leaving 4 bases unmatched. CDR3 amino acids: CASSQDPGTGSYEQYF. The DNA of the CDR3 is TGTGCCAGCAGCCAAGACCCCGGGACAGGGTCCTACGAGCAGTACTTC.